The clone carrying this T cell receptor beta chain was detected ten times or more. The antigen is unknown. The sample's time point: sample taken at primary tumor resection. No cells were sorted before sequencing. The whole RNA sequenced was extracted from tumor, nontumor lung or frozen PBMC. Samples were donated by 72 untreated early-stage non-small cell lung cancer patients. These data originate in a study of spatial heterogeneity in lung cancer. Every molecule of TCR cDNA had its own unique molecular identifier. TCRdb recomputed calls from the 5' RACE reads with MiXCR, one row per CDR3 protein. The profile shows roughly 15,000 distinct CDR3 sequences, approximately 8.5% of them singletons. Broader study findings: TCRs found ubiquitously expanded in tumor appeared in blood more at resection than at follow-up.

Sequencing was performed on PBMCs, taken at surgery. This TCR came from a female donor with early-stage non-small cell lung cancer.

In nucleotides, the CDR3 is TGTGCCAGCTCACCCGACCGGGCCCAAGCTTTCTTT. This encodes CASSPDRAQAFF. The chain is built from TRBV18 and TRBJ1-1; D unresolved. Germline assignment: CDR1 KGHSH and CDR2 LQKENI. The CDR3 extends over 12 amino acids. The V end was cut by 3 bases, the J end by 9 bases, with 11 bases between.